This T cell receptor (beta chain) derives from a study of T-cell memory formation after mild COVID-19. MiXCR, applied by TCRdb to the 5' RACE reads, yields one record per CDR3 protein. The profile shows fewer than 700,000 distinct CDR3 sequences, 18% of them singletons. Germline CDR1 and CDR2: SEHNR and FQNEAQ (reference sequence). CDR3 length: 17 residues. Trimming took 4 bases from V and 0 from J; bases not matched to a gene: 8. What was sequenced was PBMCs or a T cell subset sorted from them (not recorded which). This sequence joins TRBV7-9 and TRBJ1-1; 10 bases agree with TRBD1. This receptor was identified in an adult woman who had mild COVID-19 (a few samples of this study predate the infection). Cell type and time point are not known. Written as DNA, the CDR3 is TGTGCCAGCAGCTCGAGTCCGGGACAGGGGATGAACACTGAAGCTTTCTTT. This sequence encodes CASSSSPGQGMNTEAFF.